Presented here are 8 T cell receptor beta chains from one specimen sequenced in a study of beta chain features in type 1 diabetes. Study findings and constraints: A moderate, significant TCRB CDR3 shortening appeared in type 1 diabetes across four CD4+ subsets.

These receptors have no identified antigens. All of the isolated RNA was reverse transcribed, so expressed TCRB transcripts were sequenced. TCRdb's copy holds only in-frame clones and misses some; the assay was immunoSEQ multiplex PCR. The profile shows over 650,000 clones, about an eighth of them singletons. Input material: naive CD4+ T cells from blood. The receptors originated from a man aged 18 to 35 with type 1 diabetes.

The rearrangement uses TRBV5-1 and TRBJ1-2; the D gene is possibly TRBD1 (6 bases). The CDR3 loop spans 18 amino acids. The germline V gene encodes CDR1 SGHRS and CDR2 YFSETQ. V dropped 0 bases and J dropped 6 bases, with 24 bases sitting between them. The CDR3 here is CASSLGGQPSVGPDGYTF. DNA of the CDR3: TGCGCCAGCAGCTTGGGGGGACAACCTTCAGTCGGGCCTGATGGCTACACCTTC.

This clone was picked up a small number of times. Distinct nucleotide sequences in the sample also encode this CDR3. The chain links TRBV19 to TRBJ2-3; D uncertain. Germline-derived CDR1 and CDR2 are LNHDA and SQIVND (reference sequence). The CDR3 is 11 residues long. Trimming stripped 1 base from V and 5 bases from J, with 1 base between. The CDR3, as DNA: TGTGCCAGTAGTATAGTAGATACGCAGTATTTT. This codes for CASSIVDTQYF.

This clone turned up a few times. This chain joins TRBV2 and TRBJ2-5, with a possible D match to TRBD2 (5 bases). Deletions cut 3 bases from V and 3 bases from J, with 11 bases between. This CDR3 has 14 residues. Germline values: CDR1 SNHLY, CDR2 FYNNEI. In DNA, the CDR3 is TGTGCCAGCAGTGAGACGACTATAGAAGAGACCCAGTACTTC. This gives the protein CASSETTIEETQYF.

The chain joins TRBV14 to TRBJ2-1; tentatively, D is TRBD2 (5 bases). Germline lookup yields CDR1 SGHDN and CDR2 FVKESK. Trimming pared 3 bases from V and 8 bases from J, leaving 23 bases between. CDR3 size: 17 residues. CDR3 nucleotides: TGTGCCAGCAGCCATCGAAAGCGGTTATGGTCCGGGGATGAGCAGTTCTTC. Translated, it gives CASSHRKRLWSGDEQFF.

This clone has more than one count but fewer than ten. The J gene is TRBJ2-5, the V gene TRBV10-3; 11 bases fit TRBD2. Germline loops: CDR1 ENHRY, CDR2 SYGVKD. The CDR3 length is 17 residues. V shed 2 bases and J 5 bases; nucleotides not matched to a gene: 10. The CDR3 DNA reads TGTGCCATCAGTGAGGCGCTAGCGGGAGGAGAGAAGGAGACCCAGTACTTC. Amino acids: CAISEALAGGEKETQYF.

The chain couples TRBV7-9 to TRBJ1-4; D is perhaps TRBD1 (5 bases). The CDR3 has 16 residues. With 6 bases removed from V and 0 bases from J, the gap between germline ends came to 14 bases. CDR1 and CDR2 from the germline V gene are SEHNR and FQNEAQ (reference sequence). The CDR3 loop reads CASSLRGSATNEKLFF. The CDR3 DNA is TGTGCCAGCAGTCTAAGGGGATCAGCAACTAATGAAAAACTGTTTTTT.

This clone was seen a handful of times. J is TRBJ1-3 and V is TRBV9, with D unclear. The CDR3 runs 16 residues. Looked up from germline, CDR1 is SGDLS and CDR2 is YYNGEE. The V end was cut by 0 bases, the J end by 0 bases, with 10 bases between. The CDR3 nucleotides are TGTGCCAGCAGCGTAGAGGTCGCCCTCTCTGGAAACACCATATATTTT. Translated, it gives CASSVEVALSGNTIYF.

The chain links TRBV19 to TRBJ1-2; D is possibly TRBD1 (6 bases). CDR3 length: 12 amino acids. Germline V gene sequence: CDR1 LNHDA, CDR2 SQIVND (reference sequence). Trimming left V 7 bases short and J 8 bases short, with 14 bases between. The CDR3 sequence: CASTDRSEGYTF. CDR3 coding DNA: TGTGCCAGTACCGACAGGTCCGAGGGCTACACCTTC.